These 3 T cell receptor beta chains were sequenced from one sample in a study of T-cell memory formation after mild COVID-19. TCRdb itself ran the 5' RACE reads through MiXCR, one entry per CDR3 protein. The sample has 450,000 to 650,000 distinct CDR3 sequences, roughly 21% seen once. The source material was PBMCs or a T cell subset sorted from them (not recorded which). The receptors were gathered from an adult woman who had mild COVID-19 (a few samples of this study predate the infection). Cell type and time point are not known.

CDR3 DNA: TGTGCCAGCAGCCAAAGGGGGGGGTTGAGCACAGATACGCAGTATTTT. The encoded protein is CASSQRGGLSTDTQYF. The rearrangement uses TRBV12-3 or TRBV12-4 and TRBJ2-3, with D possibly TRBD2 on 7 matching bases. Trimming removed 6 bases at V and 0 bases at J, with 16 bases between. The CDR3 runs 16 residues.

The chain uses TRBV5-1 and TRBJ2-7, with 7 bases fitting TRBD2. V shed 5 bases, J shed 5 bases, and the junction held 1 base outside the gene matches. The CDR3 covers 11 residues. The germline V gene encodes CDR1 SGHRS and CDR2 YFSETQ. The CDR3 nucleotides are TGCGCCAGCAGGGGAGGGGACGAGCAGTACTTC. The encoded protein is CASRGGDEQYF.

This clonotype was detected a few times. The rearrangement joins TRBV6-5 to TRBJ2-1; D possibly uses TRBD1 or TRBD2 (5 bases each). The V gene lost 2 bases and the J gene lost 8 bases, with 13 bases spanning the gap. CDR3 length: 14 residues. Looked up from germline, CDR1 is MNHEY and CDR2 is SVGAGI. Here the CDR3 DNA reads TGTGCCAGCAGTTACCTGGGACCAGGCGATGAGCAGTTCTTC. Translating gives CASSYLGPGDEQFF.